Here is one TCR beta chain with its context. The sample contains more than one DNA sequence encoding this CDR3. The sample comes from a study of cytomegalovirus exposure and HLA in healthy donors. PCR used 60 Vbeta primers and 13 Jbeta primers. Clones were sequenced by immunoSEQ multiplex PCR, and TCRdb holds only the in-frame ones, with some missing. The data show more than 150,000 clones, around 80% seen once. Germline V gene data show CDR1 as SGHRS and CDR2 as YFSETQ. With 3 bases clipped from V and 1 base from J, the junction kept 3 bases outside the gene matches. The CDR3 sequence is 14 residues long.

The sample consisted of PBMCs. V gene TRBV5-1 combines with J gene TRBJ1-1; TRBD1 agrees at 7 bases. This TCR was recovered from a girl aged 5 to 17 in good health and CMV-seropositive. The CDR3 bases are TGCGCCAGCAGCTCCGGGACAGCGAACACTGAAGCTTTCTTT. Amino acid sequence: CASSSGTANTEAFF. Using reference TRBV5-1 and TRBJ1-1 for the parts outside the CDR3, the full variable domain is KAGVTQTPRYLIKTRGQQVTLSCSPISGHRSVSWYQQTPGQGLQFLFEYFSETQRNKGNFPGRFSGRQFSNSRSEMNVSTLELGDSALYLCASSSGTANTEAFFGQGTRLTVV.